The rows below give T cell receptor beta chains drawn from one sample of a study of graft-versus-host responses after intestinal transplantation. This table comes from immunoSEQ multiplex PCR, and its TCRdb copy is limited to in-frame clones, with some not included. In the table there are about 23,000 clones, 70% to 80% of which are singletons. The specimen was ileum tissue, collected 12 days after intestinal transplant. The receptors were sampled from a human patient who received an intestinal transplant, so some T cells may come from the graft donor. CDR3s include the opening cysteine and the closing phenylalanine or tryptophan. The order of the fields is J gene, clone size, V gene, D gene, CDR3 protein, CDR3 DNA. The D gene is left open where the match is weak. The size of a clone is reported for some rows only, either as once, few or many, or as a class for expanded clones.

j_gene: TRBJ1-2; abundance: -; v_gene: TRBV9; d_gene: -; CDR3aa: CASSPGVSPSYGYTF; CDR3nt: TGTGCCAGCAGCCCGGGGGTTAGCCCGAGCTATGGCTACACCTTC
j_gene: TRBJ2-7; abundance: -; v_gene: TRBV18; d_gene: -; CDR3aa: CASSPPETRGEQYF; CDR3nt: TGTGCCAGCTCACCACCGGAGACCCGGGGTGAGCAGTACTTC
j_gene: TRBJ2-1; abundance: -; v_gene: TRBV9; d_gene: TRBD2; CDR3aa: CASSPGTSGGWDEQFF; CDR3nt: TGTGCCAGCAGCCCAGGGACTAGCGGGGGGTGGGATGAGCAGTTCTTC
j_gene: TRBJ2-6; abundance: once; v_gene: TRBV6-4; d_gene: -; CDR3aa: CASSPAGANVLTF; CDR3nt: TGTGCCAGCAGCCCCGCTGGGGCCAACGTCCTGACTTTC
j_gene: TRBJ2-1; abundance: -; v_gene: TRBV5-5; d_gene: -; CDR3aa: CASSFGSGAYNEQFF; CDR3nt: TGTGCCAGCAGCTTTGGATCGGGGGCCTACAATGAGCAGTTCTTC
j_gene: TRBJ2-5; abundance: few; v_gene: TRBV2; d_gene: -; CDR3aa: CASRGVGMETQYF; CDR3nt: TGTGCCAGCAGAGGGGTGGGTATGGAGACCCAGTACTTC
j_gene: TRBJ2-5; abundance: once; v_gene: TRBV5-4; d_gene: TRBD1; CDR3aa: CASSLGGRETQYF; CDR3nt: TGTGCCAGCAGCTTAGGGGGCAGAGAGACCCAGTACTTC
j_gene: TRBJ1-1; abundance: -; v_gene: TRBV5-1; d_gene: -; CDR3aa: CASSLENMNTEAFF; CDR3nt: TGCGCCAGCAGCTTGGAGAACATGAACACTGAAGCTTTCTTT
j_gene: TRBJ2-3; abundance: -; v_gene: TRBV4-1; d_gene: TRBD2; CDR3aa: CASSQERGAGSDTQYF; CDR3nt: TGCGCCAGCAGCCAAGAGAGAGGAGCGGGGTCAGATACGCAGTATTTT
j_gene: TRBJ2-7; abundance: -; v_gene: TRBV27; d_gene: -; CDR3aa: CASEAPSGEQYF; CDR3nt: TGTGCCAGCGAAGCCCCCTCGGGCGAGCAGTACTTC
j_gene: TRBJ1-2; abundance: -; v_gene: TRBV5-6; d_gene: TRBD1; CDR3aa: CASNALTGEGYGYTF; CDR3nt: TGTGCCAGCAACGCCCTGACAGGGGAAGGCTATGGCTACACCTTC
j_gene: TRBJ2-7; abundance: -; v_gene: TRBV5-1; d_gene: TRBD1; CDR3aa: CASSNPQGISYEQYF; CDR3nt: TGCGCCAGCAGCAACCCACAGGGGATCTCCTACGAGCAGTACTTC
j_gene: TRBJ2-1; abundance: -; v_gene: TRBV7-6; d_gene: TRBD1; CDR3aa: CASSPGQGSNEQFF; CDR3nt: TGTGCCAGCAGCCCCGGACAGGGAAGCAATGAGCAGTTCTTC
j_gene: TRBJ2-7; abundance: -; v_gene: TRBV6-5; d_gene: -; CDR3aa: CASSQAQTYEQYF; CDR3nt: TGTGCCAGCAGTCAGGCCCAGACCTACGAGCAGTACTTC
j_gene: TRBJ2-7; abundance: -; v_gene: TRBV20-1; d_gene: TRBD1; CDR3aa: CSATGGDEQYF; CDR3nt: TGCAGTGCTACAGGGGGCGACGAGCAGTACTTC
j_gene: TRBJ2-1; abundance: few; v_gene: TRBV6-5; d_gene: TRBD2; CDR3aa: CASRALAGGSEQFF; CDR3nt: TGTGCCAGCAGAGCACTAGCGGGAGGGAGTGAGCAGTTCTTC
j_gene: TRBJ2-3; abundance: -; v_gene: TRBV7-9; d_gene: -; CDR3aa: CASSPTTRMDTDTQYF; CDR3nt: TGTGCCAGCAGCCCGACGACTAGAATGGACACAGATACGCAGTATTTT
j_gene: TRBJ2-1; abundance: -; v_gene: TRBV19; d_gene: -; CDR3aa: CASSQSFGNEQFF; CDR3nt: TGTGCCAGTAGTCAGTCCTTCGGGAATGAGCAGTTCTTC
j_gene: TRBJ1-2; abundance: -; v_gene: TRBV6-5; d_gene: -; CDR3aa: CASGGAAHYGYTF; CDR3nt: TGTGCCAGCGGGGGGGCAGCCCACTATGGCTACACCTTC
j_gene: TRBJ2-2; abundance: -; v_gene: TRBV7-9; d_gene: TRBD2; CDR3aa: CASSLGLGLAGTGELFF; CDR3nt: TGTGCCAGCAGCTTAGGTCTCGGACTAGCTGGGACCGGGGAGCTGTTTTTT
j_gene: TRBJ2-2; abundance: -; v_gene: TRBV11-2; d_gene: TRBD2; CDR3aa: CASSLVSSGSMTGELFF; CDR3nt: TGTGCCAGCAGCTTAGTTTCTAGCGGTTCTATGACGGGGGAGCTGTTTTTT
j_gene: TRBJ2-2; abundance: few; v_gene: TRBV12-1; d_gene: -; CDR3aa: CASSFVMGANTGELFF; CDR3nt: TGTGCCAGCAGCTTTGTTATGGGAGCGAACACCGGGGAGCTGTTTTTT
j_gene: TRBJ2-1; abundance: -; v_gene: TRBV5-8; d_gene: TRBD1; CDR3aa: CASNRDRDYNEQFF; CDR3nt: TGTGCCAGCAACCGGGACAGGGATTATAATGAGCAGTTCTTC
j_gene: TRBJ2-7; abundance: -; v_gene: TRBV29-1; d_gene: -; CDR3aa: CSVETHRVISYEQYF; CDR3nt: TGCAGCGTTGAAACTCACAGGGTAATTTCCTACGAGCAGTACTTC
j_gene: TRBJ1-1; abundance: -; v_gene: TRBV7-9; d_gene: -; CDR3aa: CASSLALSYEAFF; CDR3nt: TGTGCCAGCAGCTTAGCGTTGAGCTATGAAGCTTTCTTT
j_gene: TRBJ2-1; abundance: -; v_gene: TRBV2; d_gene: TRBD1; CDR3aa: CASDSQGAQTNEQFF; CDR3nt: TGTGCCAGCGATAGTCAGGGGGCCCAAACCAATGAGCAGTTCTTC
j_gene: TRBJ2-1; abundance: -; v_gene: TRBV11-2; d_gene: -; CDR3aa: CASGGKSYNEQFF; CDR3nt: TGTGCCAGCGGCGGAAAATCCTACAATGAGCAGTTCTTC
j_gene: TRBJ2-7; abundance: -; v_gene: TRBV15; d_gene: TRBD1; CDR3aa: CATSRDRSGGAREQYF; CDR3nt: TGTGCCACCAGCAGAGATCGGTCAGGGGGCGCGAGGGAGCAGTACTTC
j_gene: TRBJ2-2; abundance: -; v_gene: TRBV10-2; d_gene: TRBD2; CDR3aa: CASGKRGPNTGELFF; CDR3nt: TGCGCCAGCGGAAAGCGGGGGCCCAACACCGGGGAGCTGTTTTTT
j_gene: TRBJ2-1; abundance: once; v_gene: TRBV6-5; d_gene: TRBD1; CDR3aa: CASSAGTGSYNEQFF; CDR3nt: TGTGCCAGCAGTGCCGGGACAGGGTCCTACAATGAGCAGTTCTTC
j_gene: TRBJ2-3; abundance: -; v_gene: TRBV5-8; d_gene: TRBD2; CDR3aa: CASSFGNSGGGDTQYF; CDR3nt: TGTGCCAGCAGCTTCGGTAATAGCGGGGGAGGAGATACGCAGTATTTT
j_gene: TRBJ2-2; abundance: -; v_gene: TRBV19; d_gene: -; CDR3aa: CASSIGGGPFGELFF; CDR3nt: TGTGCCAGTAGTATAGGGGGGGGGCCTTTCGGGGAGCTGTTTTTT
j_gene: TRBJ1-1; abundance: -; v_gene: TRBV5-4; d_gene: -; CDR3aa: CASSDQGYTEAFF; CDR3nt: TGTGCCAGCAGCGACCAGGGTTACACTGAAGCTTTCTTT
j_gene: TRBJ1-4; abundance: once; v_gene: TRBV6-5; d_gene: -; CDR3aa: CASSYSRGLQEKLFF; CDR3nt: TGTGCCAGCAGTTACTCGAGAGGGTTACAGGAAAAACTGTTTTTT
j_gene: TRBJ2-2; abundance: -; v_gene: TRBV21-1; d_gene: -; CDR3aa: CASSKGVSFGGELFF; CDR3nt: TGTGCCAGCAGCAAAGGGGTTAGCTTTGGCGGGGAGCTGTTTTTT
j_gene: TRBJ1-1; abundance: -; v_gene: TRBV11-3; d_gene: -; CDR3aa: CASSLDPGNTEAFF; CDR3nt: TGTGCCAGCAGCTTAGACCCGGGGAACACTGAAGCTTTCTTT
j_gene: TRBJ2-2; abundance: -; v_gene: TRBV9; d_gene: TRBD1; CDR3aa: CASSRQGNTGELFF; CDR3nt: TGTGCCAGCTCGCGACAGGGTAACACCGGGGAGCTGTTTTTT
j_gene: TRBJ1-1; abundance: -; v_gene: TRBV7-6; d_gene: -; CDR3aa: CASSLQMNTEAFF; CDR3nt: TGTGCCAGCAGCTTACAAATGAACACTGAAGCTTTCTTT
j_gene: TRBJ2-1; abundance: -; v_gene: TRBV4-1; d_gene: -; CDR3aa: CASSQVEVRGYNEQFF; CDR3nt: TGCGCCAGCAGCCAAGTTGAAGTTCGGGGATACAATGAGCAGTTCTTC
j_gene: TRBJ1-3; abundance: -; v_gene: TRBV10-2; d_gene: -; CDR3aa: CASRKGDGSSGNTIYF; CDR3nt: TGCGCCAGCAGAAAAGGAGACGGAAGCTCTGGAAACACCATATATTTT
j_gene: TRBJ2-5; abundance: once; v_gene: TRBV9; d_gene: TRBD2; CDR3aa: CASSVGGRASGQETQYF; CDR3nt: TGTGCCAGCAGCGTAGGAGGTAGGGCTAGCGGACAAGAGACCCAGTACTTC
j_gene: TRBJ1-2; abundance: -; v_gene: TRBV18; d_gene: TRBD1; CDR3aa: CASSADRVGGYTF; CDR3nt: TGTGCCAGCTCAGCCGACAGGGTCGGCGGCTACACCTTC
j_gene: TRBJ2-1; abundance: -; v_gene: TRBV6-1; d_gene: TRBD1; CDR3aa: CASSQGQGAYNEQFF; CDR3nt: TGTGCCAGCAGTCAAGGACAGGGAGCGTACAATGAGCAGTTCTTC
j_gene: TRBJ1-2; abundance: -; v_gene: TRBV18; d_gene: -; CDR3aa: CAVSYLRALHYGYTF; CDR3nt: TGTGCCGTCAGTTATTTGAGGGCCCTCCACTATGGCTACACCTTC
j_gene: TRBJ2-1; abundance: -; v_gene: TRBV6-1; d_gene: TRBD2; CDR3aa: CASSDITRGLANNEQFF; CDR3nt: TGTGCCAGCAGTGACATAACGAGAGGACTAGCAAACAATGAGCAGTTCTTC
j_gene: TRBJ2-2; abundance: -; v_gene: TRBV2; d_gene: -; CDR3aa: CASSDQGTGELFF; CDR3nt: TGTGCCAGCAGTGATCAGGGCACCGGGGAGCTGTTTTTT
j_gene: TRBJ2-3; abundance: -; v_gene: TRBV6-4; d_gene: -; CDR3aa: CASSRVVGADTQYF; CDR3nt: TGTGCCAGCAGCCGCGTTGTGGGAGCAGATACGCAGTATTTT
j_gene: TRBJ2-7; abundance: -; v_gene: TRBV4-3; d_gene: TRBD2; CDR3aa: CASSPGLGDEQYF; CDR3nt: TGCGCCAGCAGCCCCGGACTAGGGGACGAGCAGTACTTC
j_gene: TRBJ1-6; abundance: -; v_gene: TRBV10-2; d_gene: -; CDR3aa: CASSFGRTNSPLHF; CDR3nt: TGCGCCAGCTCCTTCGGACGGACAAATTCACCCCTCCACTTT
j_gene: TRBJ2-1; abundance: few; v_gene: TRBV5-4; d_gene: -; CDR3aa: CASSYAANEQFF; CDR3nt: TGTGCCAGCAGCTACGCGGCAAATGAGCAGTTCTTC
j_gene: TRBJ1-2; abundance: -; v_gene: TRBV5-4; d_gene: TRBD1; CDR3aa: CASTRTGAVLAGYTF; CDR3nt: TGTGCCAGCACCCGGACAGGGGCCGTTTTGGCGGGCTACACCTTC
j_gene: TRBJ2-5; abundance: -; v_gene: TRBV21-1; d_gene: -; CDR3aa: CASSPVPDRGQETQYF; CDR3nt: TGTGCCAGCAGCCCAGTCCCCGACAGGGGGCAAGAGACCCAGTACTTC
j_gene: TRBJ2-1; abundance: -; v_gene: TRBV6-5; d_gene: -; CDR3aa: CASGRGTSPSNEQFF; CDR3nt: TGTGCCAGCGGTAGGGGGACCTCGCCGAGCAATGAGCAGTTCTTC
j_gene: TRBJ2-1; abundance: once; v_gene: TRBV10-1; d_gene: -; CDR3aa: CATTSRGINEQFF; CDR3nt: TGCGCCACAACCAGTAGGGGAATTAATGAGCAGTTCTTC
j_gene: TRBJ2-7; abundance: -; v_gene: TRBV18; d_gene: TRBD2; CDR3aa: CASSTTGTSRHEQYF; CDR3nt: TGTGCCAGCTCTACTACCGGGACTAGCAGGCACGAGCAGTACTTC
j_gene: TRBJ1-2; abundance: -; v_gene: TRBV6-1; d_gene: -; CDR3aa: CASSPQGRHYGYTF; CDR3nt: TGTGCCAGCAGCCCCCAGGGAAGGCACTATGGCTACACCTTC
j_gene: TRBJ1-1; abundance: -; v_gene: TRBV7-9; d_gene: -; CDR3aa: CASSLVGQGGAFF; CDR3nt: TGTGCCAGCAGCTTAGTAGGTCAGGGTGGAGCTTTCTTT
j_gene: TRBJ2-5; abundance: -; v_gene: TRBV7-3; d_gene: -; CDR3aa: CASSLTPSMAQYF; CDR3nt: TGTGCCAGCAGCTTAACCCCTTCTATGGCCCAGTACTTC
j_gene: TRBJ2-1; abundance: -; v_gene: TRBV6-5; d_gene: TRBD2; CDR3aa: CASSYSTRRGEDEQFF; CDR3nt: TGTGCCAGCAGTTACTCGACCCGGCGGGGGGAGGATGAGCAGTTCTTC